This T cell receptor (beta chain) was captured in a study of shared clonotypes between healthy human individuals. Whole-study findings and limits: Sampling covered blood only; tissue repertoires likely differ.

V lost 5 bases to trimming and J lost 4 bases; unmatched junction nucleotides: 6. The CDR3 spans 14 residues. Germline V gene lookup returns CDR1 SNHLY and CDR2 FYNNEI. For this clone: The antigen is undetermined.

The material for each subset, its genomic DNA, was split evenly across several immunoSEQ plates. The table came from immunoSEQ multiplex PCR; TCRdb's copy has only in-frame clones and leaves some out. This repertoire shows 2 million to 3 million clones, more than 90% found once; its top ten account for about 0.13%. The receptor's source is a man aged 18-30 years in good health. The chain employs TRBV2 and TRBJ2-5, with 8 bases aligning to TRBD1. Sequenced material: naive CD4+ T cells sorted from blood. Subset in this sample: CD45RA+ positively selected. CDR3 coding DNA: TGTGCCAGCAGTAACCAGGGGGCGGGAGAGACCCAGTACTTC. The encoded protein is CASSNQGAGETQYF.